The 9 T cell receptor beta chains below all came from one sample that was sequenced in a study of cytomegalovirus exposure and HLA in healthy donors. Primers: 60 Vbeta forward and 13 Jbeta reverse. Libraries were prepared by immunoSEQ multiplex PCR; TCRdb keeps only in-frame clonotypes and omits some of them. This sample yields around 150,000 clones, of which approximately 72% are seen a single time; 6.5% belongs to the top ten. The sample consisted of PBMCs. These receptors all stem from a woman aged 60-70 years in good health and CMV-seronegative.

The chain employs TRBV27 and TRBJ2-5; 11 bases line up with TRBD2. CDR3 length: 17 residues. Germline V gene sequence: CDR1 MNHEY, CDR2 SMNVEV (reference sequence). Trimming at V came to 4 bases and at J to 2 bases, leaving 9 bases not matched to a gene. This chain's CDR3 is CASSSLSSGREQETQYF. The CDR3 coding sequence is TGTGCCAGCAGTTCCCTAAGTAGCGGGAGGGAACAAGAGACCCAGTACTTC.

V usage is TRBV4-2 and J usage is TRBJ1-2; 7 bases line up with TRBD1. Germline V gene sequence: CDR1 LGHNA, CDR2 YNFKEQ. The ends lost 1 base at V and 9 bases at J; junction bases unmatched: 14. The CDR3 is made up of 16 amino acids. The CDR3 is CASSQGSDRLGNRYTF. The DNA of the CDR3 is TGTGCCAGCAGCCAAGGTTCGGACAGGTTGGGTAATCGCTACACCTTC.

The chain combines TRBV4-2 with TRBJ2-7, with 7 bases aligning to TRBD2. Trimming took 4 bases from V and 2 from J; bases not matched to a gene: 5. Germline assignment: CDR1 LGHNA and CDR2 YNFKEQ. The CDR3 sequence is 14 residues long. The DNA for the CDR3 is TGTGCCAGCAGCCCCGGCCTAGCGGCCTACGAGCAGTACTTC. Protein product: CASSPGLAAYEQYF.

This clone was seen a handful of times. V is TRBV2 and J is TRBJ2-4; no definite D call. The CDR3 loop spans 15 amino acids. Trimming removed 2 bases at V and 0 bases at J, with 8 bases between. Germline V gene data show CDR1 as SNHLY and CDR2 as FYNNEI. The DNA for the CDR3 is TGTGCCAGCAGTGAATCGGAGCTAGCCAAAAACATTCAGTACTTC. Its protein is CASSESELAKNIQYF.

The genes are TRBV19 and TRBJ1-5; possible D gene TRBD1, 6 bases. The V end lost 4 bases, the J end lost 7 bases, and 14 bases lay between the germline ends. The germline V gene has CDR1 LNHDA and CDR2 SQIVND (reference sequence). The CDR3 covers 14 residues. This CDR3 reads CASSTQQGFQPQHF. The CDR3 nucleotides read TGTGCCAGTAGTACCCAACAGGGATTCCAGCCCCAGCATTTT.

The chain carries TRBV6-1 and TRBJ2-2; the D gene is possibly TRBD1 (5 bases). V lost 6 bases to trimming and J lost 1 base, with 12 bases between them. This CDR3 is 15 amino acids long. CDR1 is MNHNS, CDR2 SASEGT, per germline. The DNA for the CDR3 is TGTGCCAGCAGGGACACGACAATGAACACCGGGGAGCTGTTTTTT. Protein: CASRDTTMNTGELFF.

V gene TRBV19 combines with J gene TRBJ2-5; 9 positions agree with TRBD1. This CDR3 spans 17 amino acids. V shed 5 bases, J shed 2 bases, and the junction held 12 bases outside the gene matches. The V gene's germline CDR1 is LNHDA and CDR2 SQIVND (reference sequence). CDR3 protein: CASSLAFTGTGQETQYF. In nucleotides, the CDR3 is TGTGCCAGTAGTCTCGCATTCACGGGGACAGGGCAAGAGACCCAGTACTTC. The full variable domain, rest sourced from reference TRBV19 and TRBJ2-5, is DGGITQSPKYLFRKEGQNVTLSCEQNLNHDAMYWYRQDPGQGLRLIYYSQIVNDFQKGDIAEGYSVSREKKESFPLTVTSAQKNPTAFYLCASSLAFTGTGQETQYFGPGTRLLVL.

The chain joins TRBV5-5 to TRBJ2-3; weak D call: TRBD1 (6 bases). Germline assignment: CDR1 SGHKS and CDR2 YYEKEE (reference sequence). CDR3 length equals 15 residues. V dropped 0 bases and J dropped 2 bases, with 10 bases sitting between them. CDR3 protein: CASSLVGAYTDTQYF. The CDR3 DNA reads as TGTGCCAGCAGCTTGGTGGGGGCATACACAGATACGCAGTATTTT. Based on the CDR3 plus reference TRBV5-5 and TRBJ2-3, the full variable domain is DAGVTQSPTHLIKTRGQQVTLRCSPISGHKSVSWYQQVLGQGPQFIFQYYEKEERGRGNFPDRFSARQFPNYSSELNVNALLLGDSALYLCASSLVGAYTDTQYFGPGTRLTVL.

J is TRBJ1-5 and V is TRBV19, with 8 bases lining up with TRBD1. The V gene's germline CDR1 is LNHDA and CDR2 SQIVND (reference sequence). Trimming cost V 10 bases and J 7 bases; bases outside gene matches: 15. The length of the CDR3 is 15 residues. The CDR3 nucleotides are TGTGCCACGCTAGAGGGTCAGGGGGCCCGGCAGCCCCAGCATTTT. As protein: CATLEGQGARQPQHF.